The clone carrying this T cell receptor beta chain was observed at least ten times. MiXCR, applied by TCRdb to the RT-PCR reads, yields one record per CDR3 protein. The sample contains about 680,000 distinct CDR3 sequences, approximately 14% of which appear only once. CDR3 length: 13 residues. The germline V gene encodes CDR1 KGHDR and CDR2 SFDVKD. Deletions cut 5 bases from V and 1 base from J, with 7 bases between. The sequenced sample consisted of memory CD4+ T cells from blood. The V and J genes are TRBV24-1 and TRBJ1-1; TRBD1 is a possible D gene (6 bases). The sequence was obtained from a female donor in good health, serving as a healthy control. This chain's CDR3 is CATSVGQNTEAFF. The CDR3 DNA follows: TGTGCCACCAGTGTGGGACAGAACACTGAAGCTTTCTTT.